This entry is about one T cell receptor (beta chain). Its cognate antigen is unknown. This sample stems from a study of chemoradiotherapy in HPV16-positive cancers. Broader study findings: Non-HPV-specific T cells did not expand in tumors during treatment, whereas candidate HPV-specific clones and E7-related motifs did.

Sequencing was performed with immunoSEQ multiplex PCR; in TCRdb, only in-frame clones are kept and a portion is missing. The table shows thousands of clones, with approximately 89% occurring only once. V shed 0 bases and J shed 7 bases, with 16 bases lying between them. Germline CDR1 is SGHAT and CDR2 is FQNNGV. The CDR3 is 15 residues long. This clonotype was obtained from a human donor with HPV-associated anogenital cancer. Sequenced here: tumor tissue, sampled from a patient who underwent chemoradiotherapy. V usage is TRBV11-2 and J usage is TRBJ2-7; TRBD2 is a possible D gene (6 bases). The CDR3 region has the DNA TGTGCCAGCAGCTTAGACACGGCCACTCGGGGGGAGCAGTACTTC. Protein product: CASSLDTATRGEQYF.